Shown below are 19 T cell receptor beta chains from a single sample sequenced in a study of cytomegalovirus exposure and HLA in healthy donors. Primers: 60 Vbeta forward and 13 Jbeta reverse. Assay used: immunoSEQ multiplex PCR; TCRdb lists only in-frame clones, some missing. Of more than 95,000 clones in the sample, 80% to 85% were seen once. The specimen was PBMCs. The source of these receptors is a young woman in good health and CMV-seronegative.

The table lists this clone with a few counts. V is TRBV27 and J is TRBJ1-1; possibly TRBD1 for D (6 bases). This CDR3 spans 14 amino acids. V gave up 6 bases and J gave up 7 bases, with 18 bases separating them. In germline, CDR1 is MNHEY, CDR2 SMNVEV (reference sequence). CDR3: CASRRTGRTGEAFF. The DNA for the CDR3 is TGTGCCAGCAGACGTACAGGGCGAACCGGTGAAGCTTTCTTT.

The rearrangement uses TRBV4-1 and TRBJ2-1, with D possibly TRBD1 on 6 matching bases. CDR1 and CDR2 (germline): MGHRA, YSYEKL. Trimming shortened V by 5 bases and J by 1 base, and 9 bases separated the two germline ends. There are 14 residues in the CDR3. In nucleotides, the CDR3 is TGCGCCAGCAGCGCCCAGGGGTCCTACAATGAGCAGTTCTTC. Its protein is CASSAQGSYNEQFF.

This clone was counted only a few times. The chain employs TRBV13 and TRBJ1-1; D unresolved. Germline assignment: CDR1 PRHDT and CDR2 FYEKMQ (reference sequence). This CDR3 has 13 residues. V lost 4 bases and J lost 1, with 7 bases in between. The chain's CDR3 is CASSSRENTEAFF. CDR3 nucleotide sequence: TGTGCCAGCAGCTCCCGGGAGAACACTGAAGCTTTCTTT.

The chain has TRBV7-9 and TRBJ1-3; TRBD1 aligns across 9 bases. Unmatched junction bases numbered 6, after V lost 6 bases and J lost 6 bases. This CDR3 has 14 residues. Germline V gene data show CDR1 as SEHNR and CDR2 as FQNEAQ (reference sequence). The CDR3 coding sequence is TGTGCCAGCAGAAATACAGGGGGCGAAAACACCATATATTTT. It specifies CASRNTGGENTIYF.

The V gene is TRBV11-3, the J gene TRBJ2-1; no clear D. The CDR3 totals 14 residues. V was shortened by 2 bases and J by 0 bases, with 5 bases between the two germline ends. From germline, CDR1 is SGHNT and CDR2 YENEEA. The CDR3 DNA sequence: TGTGCCAGCAGCTTAATGAGCTCCTACAATGAGCAGTTCTTC. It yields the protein CASSLMSSYNEQFF.

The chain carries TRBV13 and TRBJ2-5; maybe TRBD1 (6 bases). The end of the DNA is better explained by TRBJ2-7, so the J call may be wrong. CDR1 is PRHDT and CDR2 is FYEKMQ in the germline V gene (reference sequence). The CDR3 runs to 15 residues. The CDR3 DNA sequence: TGTGCCAGCAGTCAAGCAGGGGCCGCCAAATCCGAGCAGTACTTC. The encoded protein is CASSQAGAAKSEQYF.

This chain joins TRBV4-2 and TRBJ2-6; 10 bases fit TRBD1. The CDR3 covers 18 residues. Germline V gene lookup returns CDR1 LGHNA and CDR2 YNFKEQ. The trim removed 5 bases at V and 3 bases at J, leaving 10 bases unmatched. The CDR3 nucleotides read TGTGCCAGCAGCACGCCGGGACAGGGGACAAGTGGGGCCAACGTCCTGACTTTC. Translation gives CASSTPGQGTSGANVLTF.

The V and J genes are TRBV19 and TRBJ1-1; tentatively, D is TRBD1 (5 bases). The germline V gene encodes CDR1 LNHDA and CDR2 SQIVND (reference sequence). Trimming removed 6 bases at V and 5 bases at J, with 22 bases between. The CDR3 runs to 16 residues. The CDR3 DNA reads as TGTGCCAGTAGAAGAGACTCAGACAGCGGGCGGACTGAAGCTTTCTTT. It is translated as CASRRDSDSGRTEAFF. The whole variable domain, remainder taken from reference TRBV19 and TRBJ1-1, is DGGITQSPKYLFRKEGQNVTLSCEQNLNHDAMYWYRQDPGQGLRLIYYSQIVNDFQKGDIAEGYSVSREKKESFPLTVTSAQKNPTAFYLCASRRDSDSGRTEAFFGQGTRLTVV.

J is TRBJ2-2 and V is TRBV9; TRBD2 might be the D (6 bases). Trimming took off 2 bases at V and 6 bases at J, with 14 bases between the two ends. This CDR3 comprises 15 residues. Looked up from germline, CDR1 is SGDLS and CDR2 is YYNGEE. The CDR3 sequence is CASSVFERVSGELFF. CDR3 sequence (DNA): TGTGCCAGCAGCGTCTTTGAGCGGGTCTCCGGGGAGCTGTTTTTT.

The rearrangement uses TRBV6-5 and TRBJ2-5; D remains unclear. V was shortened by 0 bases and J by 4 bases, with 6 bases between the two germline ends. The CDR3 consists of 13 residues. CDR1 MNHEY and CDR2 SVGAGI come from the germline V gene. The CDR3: CASSYSYGETQYF. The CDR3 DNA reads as TGTGCCAGCAGTTACTCATACGGAGAGACCCAGTACTTC.

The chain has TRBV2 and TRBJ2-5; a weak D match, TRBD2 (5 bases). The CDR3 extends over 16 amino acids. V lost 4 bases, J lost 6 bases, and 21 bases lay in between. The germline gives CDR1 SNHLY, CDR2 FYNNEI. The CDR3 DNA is TGTGCCAGCAGTGCCTCGAAGCGGTTTACTAGTAAGACCCAGTACTTC. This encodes CASSASKRFTSKTQYF. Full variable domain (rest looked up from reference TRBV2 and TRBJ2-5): EPEVTQTPSHQVTQMGQEVILRCVPISNHLYFYWYRQILGQKVEFLVSFYNNEISEKSEIFDDQFSVERPDGSNFTLKIRSTKLEDSAMYFCASSASKRFTSKTQYFGPGTRLLVL.

This CDR3 is CASSPEGTGQPQHF. CDR3 coding DNA: TGTGCCAGCAGCCCGGAAGGGACAGGGCAGCCCCAGCATTTT. The gene calls are TRBV9 and TRBJ1-5, with TRBD1 matching over 9 bases. The V and J ends lost 4 bases and 7 bases, in that order; junction bases with no gene match: 6. CDR3 size: 14 residues. The germline CDR1 and CDR2 sequences are SGDLS and YYNGEE.

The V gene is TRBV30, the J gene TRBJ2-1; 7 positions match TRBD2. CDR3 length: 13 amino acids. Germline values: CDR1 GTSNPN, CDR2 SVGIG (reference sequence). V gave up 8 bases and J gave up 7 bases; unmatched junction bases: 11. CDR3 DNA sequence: TGTGCCGTCCGGCGGGAGTTGGGGAATGAGCAGTTCTTC. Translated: CAVRRELGNEQFF.

In DNA form, the CDR3 reads TGTGCCAGCAGCTTACGGGGACTGGAGCAGTACTTC. It yields the protein CASSLRGLEQYF. The J gene is TRBJ2-7, the V gene TRBV7-9; D perhaps matches TRBD2 (6 bases). CDR3 length: 12 amino acids. The ends were cut back, 2 bases at V and 7 bases at J, with 9 bases in the middle. Germline V gene sequence: CDR1 SEHNR, CDR2 FQNEAQ (reference sequence).

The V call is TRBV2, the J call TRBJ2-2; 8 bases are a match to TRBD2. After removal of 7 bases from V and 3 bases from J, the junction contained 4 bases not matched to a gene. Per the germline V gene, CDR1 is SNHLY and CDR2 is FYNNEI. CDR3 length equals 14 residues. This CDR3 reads CASNRGGYTGELFF. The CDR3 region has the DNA TGTGCCAGCAACCGGGGGGGCTACACCGGGGAGCTGTTTTTT.

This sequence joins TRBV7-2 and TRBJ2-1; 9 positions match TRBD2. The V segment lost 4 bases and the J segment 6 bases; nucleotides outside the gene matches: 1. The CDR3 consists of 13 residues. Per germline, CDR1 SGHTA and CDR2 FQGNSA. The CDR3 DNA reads TGTGCCAGCAGCTCACTAGCGGGCAATGAGCAGTTCTTC. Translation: CASSSLAGNEQFF. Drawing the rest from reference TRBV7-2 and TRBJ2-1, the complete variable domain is GAGVSQSPSNKVTEKGKDVELRCDPISGHTALYWYRQSLGQGLEFLIYFQGNSAPDKSGLPSDRFSAERTGGSVSTLTIQRTQQEDSAVYLCASSSLAGNEQFFGPGTRLTVL.

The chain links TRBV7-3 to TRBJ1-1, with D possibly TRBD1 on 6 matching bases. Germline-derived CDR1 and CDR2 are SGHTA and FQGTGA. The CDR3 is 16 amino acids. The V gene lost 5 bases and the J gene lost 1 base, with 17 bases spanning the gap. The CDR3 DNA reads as TGTGCCAGCAGCCACAGGGTACAACAACCGAACACTGAAGCTTTCTTT. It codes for CASSHRVQQPNTEAFF.

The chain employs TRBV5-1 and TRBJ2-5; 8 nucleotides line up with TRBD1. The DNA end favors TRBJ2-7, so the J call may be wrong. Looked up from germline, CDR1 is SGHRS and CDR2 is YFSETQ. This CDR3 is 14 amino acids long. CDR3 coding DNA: TGCGCCAGCAGCACCGGGACAGGTATCTCCGAGCAGTACTTC. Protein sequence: CASSTGTGISEQYF.

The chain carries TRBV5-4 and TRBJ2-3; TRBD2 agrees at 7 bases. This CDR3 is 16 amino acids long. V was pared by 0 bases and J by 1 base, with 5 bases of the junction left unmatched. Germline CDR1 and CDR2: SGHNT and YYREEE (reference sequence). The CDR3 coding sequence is TGTGCCAGCAGCTTGGCCGACGCGGGGGGCACAGATACGCAGTATTTT. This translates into CASSLADAGGTDTQYF.